Below, 6 T cell receptor beta chains from the same sample are listed, as sequenced in a study of blood T cell repertoires in COVID-19. Using immunoSEQ multiplex PCR, the repertoire was profiled, and TCRdb retains in-frame clones only, with some absent. Among approximately 210,000 clones listed, roughly 82% were seen once. What was sequenced was peripheral blood. Receptors originate from a middle-aged woman with acute or convalescent COVID-19.

The chain employs TRBV6-1 and TRBJ1-2; D is unresolved. This CDR3 region has 20 residues. The germline V gene encodes CDR1 MNHNS and CDR2 SASEGT. V lost 1 base and J 5 bases, leaving 29 bases between the germline ends. The CDR3 loop is CASSEVVFRGEAANRYGYTF. The CDR3 DNA sequence: TGTGCCAGCAGTGAAGTTGTGTTCAGAGGCGAGGCGGCCAACCGGTATGGCTACACCTTC.

This chain uses TRBV3-1 (or the pseudogene TRBV3-2) with TRBJ2-7; D is undetermined. Germline loops: CDR1 LGHDT, CDR2 YNNKEL (reference sequence). Trimming removed 3 bases from V and 4 bases from J, with 4 bases in between. CDR3 length: 11 residues. CDR3 bases: TGTGCCAGCAGCCACATGTACGAGCAGTACTTC. This gives the protein CASSHMYEQYF.

The chain joins TRBV19 to TRBJ1-3, with D perhaps TRBD1 (6 bases). CDR3 length: 14 amino acids. Trimming took off 9 bases at V and 0 bases at J, with 12 bases between the two ends. Looked up from germline, CDR1 is LNHDA and CDR2 is SQIVND (reference sequence). CDR3 sequence reads: CASNRDHSGNTIYF. The CDR3 nucleotides are TGTGCCAGCAACAGGGACCACTCTGGAAACACCATATATTTT.

This chain uses TRBV30 with TRBJ1-5; TRBD1 matches at 8 bases. V gave up 7 bases and J gave up 5 bases; unmatched junction bases: 4. Germline V gene sequence: CDR1 GTSNPN, CDR2 SVGIG (reference sequence). The CDR3 length is 12 residues. CDR3 sequence: CASGQGDQPQHF. The CDR3 DNA is TGTGCCTCCGGACAGGGAGATCAGCCCCAGCATTTT.

In this sample, this clone turned up a few times. The chain joins TRBV19 to TRBJ2-3; TRBD2 is a possible D gene (5 bases). This CDR3 contains 14 residues. Per germline, CDR1 LNHDA and CDR2 SQIVND (reference sequence). The V and J ends lost 7 bases and 5 bases respectively, with 16 bases between them. Written as DNA, the CDR3 is TGTGCCAGTATGTTGGATACTGCGGGAGATACGCAGTATTTT. Encoded protein: CASMLDTAGDTQYF. Variable domain in full (rest from reference TRBV19 and TRBJ2-3): DGGITQSPKYLFRKEGQNVTLSCEQNLNHDAMYWYRQDPGQGLRLIYYSQIVNDFQKGDIAEGYSVSREKKESFPLTVTSAQKNPTAFYLCASMLDTAGDTQYFGPGTRLTVL.

The rearrangement links TRBV12-3 or TRBV12-4 to TRBJ2-7; 8 bases align to TRBD1. J was trimmed by 5 bases and V by 5 bases; bases with no gene match: 2. CDR3 length equals 12 residues. The CDR3 protein is CASSAGGNEQYF. The CDR3 DNA reads TGTGCCAGCAGTGCAGGGGGCAACGAGCAGTACTTC.